This T cell receptor beta chain emerged from a study of CD8 T cells in Susac syndrome (dated by TCRdb to the late 2010s). Regarding the research as a whole: Repertoire sequencing was used to test whether CD8+ T cell activation and differentiation in Susac syndrome was antigen driven.

CDR1 is given as MNHNS and CDR2 as SASEGT, both from the germline V gene. The cysteine opens and the phenylalanine closes a CDR3 of 15 amino acids. Only the CDR3 region is kept as DNA, spanning 45 bases read in frame from base 1. Trimming accounts for 1 base at V and 4 bases at J, while the number of junction bases matched to no gene is 3. As concerns this clonotype: Its antigen is currently not known. Per-nucleotide qualities are absent, and no much larger clonotype sits a single base away.

RNA was extracted using the RNeasy kit, and roughly 0.5 to 1 microgram was reverse transcribed with random hexamers. The immunoSEQ multiplex PCR assay, which covers 54 Vbeta and 13 Jbeta segments, was used to amplify TCR beta CDR3 regions. To correct PCR amplification bias, a synthetic template baseline was used for both primer optimization and computational correction. In the paper's pipeline: Reads were annotated to V, D and J genes according to IMGT and were analyzed with immunoSEQ Analyzer, with only productive sequences retained. To calculate clonality, Shannon entropy was normalized by log2 of the number of productive unique sequences and then subtracted from one. For each patient and control, public and private clones were evaluated within the 100 most prevalent clones. Clones were defined as Susac-specific when absent from the healthy and MS cohorts, from fewer than 1,200 published viral clones and from other ImmuneACCESS disease sequences. Using fastp at Q25 and MiXCR, TCRdb reprocessed the public reads and kept productive beta chains. Every entry covers one CDR3 protein and lists the most common genes and DNA from its rows. The V and J calls and clone size are TCRdb's, not the authors'. Present in this sample are about 210,000 distinct CDR3 sequences, approximately 95% of which were seen just once. 0.075% to 0.095% of the sample rests with the top ten.

Peripheral blood CD8+ and CD4+ T cells from healthy donors, Susac syndrome patients and multiple sclerosis patients were profiled by high-throughput TCR beta sequencing. The multiple sclerosis controls were treatment-naive patients whose relapsing-remitting disease, either stable or active, fulfilled the revised McDonald criteria. Bulk CD8+ and CD4+ T cells were purified magnetically by negative isolation, whereas CD8+ TEMRA cells were enriched by FACS. Blood was collected in EDTA tubes and processed within 24 hours, with PBMCs isolated through density gradient centrifugation. PBMCs intended for TCR sequencing were frozen in liquid nitrogen and were later thawed in a 37 degrees C water bath. A purity of at least 90% was achieved for sorted or isolated CD4+, CD8+ and CD8+ TEMRA cells. The investigation overall reported the following: The study acknowledged that relatively few individuals were included in the TCR sequencing and HLA analysis.

The sequence links TRBV6-1 to TRBJ2-1; the central 8 bases match TRBD1. The source material was CD4+ T cells from PBMCs. The sequence was obtained from a human donor with multiple sclerosis. The DNA reads TGTGCCAGCAGTGAAGGGACAGGGTTTTACAATGAGCAGTTCTTC. Translation gives CASSEGTGFYNEQFF.